Listed below are T cell receptor beta chains from one sample, sequenced in a study of shared T cell receptors in the human thymus. Assay: immunoSEQ multiplex PCR; the TCRdb copy retains only in-frame clones and omits some. The data show 700,000 or so clones, 70% to 90% seen once. The sample also formed part of further work on human thymus T cells.

The sequenced sample was thymocytes. The receptors originated from a girl in the first two years of life with a congenital heart defect. CDR3s include the opening cysteine and the closing phenylalanine or tryptophan. The D gene is left open where the match is weak. A row's size may be missing; if present it is once, few, many or a size class.

d_gene	abundance	v_gene	j_gene	CDR3aa	CDR3nt
.	.	TRBV6-5	TRBJ2-3	CATLADTQYF	TGTGCCACCCTCGCGGATACGCAGTATTTT
.	.	TRBV11-3	TRBJ2-7	CASRGAAGSYEQYF	TGTGCCAGCAGAGGGGCAGCCGGCTCCTACGAGCAGTACTTC
TRBD1	.	TRBV5-4	TRBJ2-1	CASSSGQGSYYNEQFF	TGTGCCAGCAGCTCAGGACAGGGTAGCTACTACAATGAGCAGTTCTTC
.	.	TRBV19	TRBJ1-4	CASVGYGRDEKLFF	TGTGCCAGTGTCGGTTACGGGCGGGATGAAAAACTGTTTTTT
.	.	TRBV21-1	TRBJ1-4	CAHWGLPGKNEKLFF	TGTGCTCATTGGGGGCTGCCAGGGAAGAATGAAAAACTGTTTTTT
TRBD1	.	TRBV6-6	TRBJ2-7	CASSYRQGALYEQYF	TGTGCCAGCAGTTACCGACAGGGGGCTCTCTACGAGCAGTACTTC
.	.	TRBV7-2	TRBJ2-1	CASSFRDKSSYNEQFF	TGTGCCAGCAGCTTCCGGGACAAGAGCTCCTACAATGAGCAGTTCTTC
TRBD2	.	TRBV2	TRBJ2-4	CASSVELAGENIQYF	TGTGCCAGCAGTGTTGAACTAGCGGGGGAAAACATTCAGTACTTC
.	.	TRBV11-2	TRBJ2-1	CASSSPYRVRSRDEQFF	TGTGCCAGCAGCTCCCCGTACAGGGTAAGGAGTAGGGATGAGCAGTTCTTC
TRBD2	.	TRBV4-1	TRBJ2-7	CASSQDRGGRISYEQYF	TGCGCCAGCAGCCAAGATCGGGGGGGGCGCATATCCTACGAGCAGTACTTC
TRBD1	.	TRBV7-9	TRBJ1-2	CASSLFRQGASLYGYTF	TGTGCCAGCAGCTTATTCCGACAGGGGGCTTCTCTCTATGGCTACACCTTC
.	.	TRBV6-1	TRBJ1-2	CASSLGTTYGYTF	TGTGCCAGCAGCCTCGGGACAACCTATGGCTACACCTTC
TRBD2	.	TRBV13	TRBJ2-3	CASSSETMSGGGTDTQYF	TGTGCCAGCAGCTCCGAAACCATGAGCGGGGGAGGCACAGATACGCAGTATTTT
.	.	TRBV7-2	TRBJ1-1	CASSRRRRGTEAFF	TGTGCCAGCAGCCGACGCAGACGGGGAACTGAAGCTTTCTTT
TRBD1	.	TRBV5-1	TRBJ1-1	CASSLGDRARIVNTEAFF	TGCGCCAGCAGCTTGGGTGACAGGGCGAGGATAGTTAACACTGAAGCTTTCTTT
.	.	TRBV6-1	TRBJ2-6	CGSRGPSGANVLTF	TGTGGTTCGCGAGGCCCCTCTGGGGCCAACGTCCTGACTTTC
.	.	TRBV9	TRBJ1-1	CASSVLPLRAMNTEAFF	TGTGCCAGCAGCGTCCTCCCCTTAAGAGCCATGAACACTGAAGCTTTCTTT
TRBD1	.	TRBV7-6	TRBJ2-5	CASSPRTGKETQYF	TGTGCCAGCAGCCCGCGGACAGGGAAAGAGACCCAGTACTTC
TRBD2	.	TRBV27	TRBJ2-3	CASSLFGTSGTDTQYF	TGTGCCAGCAGTTTATTTGGGACTAGCGGCACAGATACGCAGTATTTT
TRBD1	.	TRBV11-3	TRBJ2-7	CASSFGTAYEQYF	TGTGCCAGCAGCTTCGGGACAGCCTACGAGCAGTACTTC
.	.	TRBV27	TRBJ1-1	CASSPTQTRMNTEAFF	TGTGCCAGCAGTCCGACCCAGACACGTATGAACACTGAAGCTTTCTTT
TRBD2	.	TRBV7-2	TRBJ2-7	CASSRRGGTSGRKEEQYF	TGTGCCAGCAGCAGACGGGGGGGGACTAGCGGGCGGAAGGAGGAGCAGTACTTC
.	.	TRBV27	TRBJ2-7	CASSLRYKYEQYF	TGTGCCAGCAGTTTAAGATACAAATACGAGCAGTACTTC
TRBD1	.	TRBV11-1	TRBJ2-7	CASSLSTGTQYEQYF	TGTGCCAGCAGCCTATCGACAGGGACCCAATACGAGCAGTACTTC
.	.	TRBV27	TRBJ1-1	CASSSFSSGATNTEAFF	TGTGCCAGCAGCTCTTTCTCCTCAGGGGCGACGAACACTGAAGCTTTCTTT
.	.	TRBV7-6	TRBJ2-7	CASSLEASPGYEQYF	TGTGCCAGCAGCTTAGAGGCCTCCCCAGGATACGAGCAGTACTTC
.	.	TRBV18	TRBJ2-1	CASSPRSELTNEQFF	TGTGCCAGCTCACCACGGTCGGAGCTAACCAATGAGCAGTTCTTC
.	.	TRBV5-1	TRBJ2-7	CASSPYSGTYEQYF	TGCGCCAGCAGCCCTTACAGCGGCACCTACGAGCAGTACTTC
.	.	TRBV5-6	TRBJ1-2	CASSLFPVCEPINNYGYTF	TGTGCCAGCAGCTTGTTCCCGGTCTGCGAGCCTATAAATAACTATGGCTACACCTTC
TRBD1	.	TRBV27	TRBJ2-7	CASSITGATYEQYF	TGTGCCAGCAGCATTACAGGGGCAACCTACGAGCAGTACTTC
.	.	TRBV5-1	TRBJ1-5	CASSLSEGSQPQHF	TGCGCCAGCAGCCTGAGTGAGGGTAGTCAGCCCCAGCATTTT
.	.	TRBV6-5	TRBJ1-1	CASSSGGPDTEAFF	TGTGCCAGCAGCTCGGGGGGCCCGGACACTGAAGCTTTCTTT
.	once	TRBV7-8	TRBJ2-7	CASSLVYPSYEQYF	TGTGCCAGCAGCTTGGTCTATCCCTCCTACGAGCAGTACTTC